These T cell receptor beta chains were read from a single sample in a study of OX40 agonist ivuxolimab in advanced cancers. TCRdb's copy holds only in-frame clones and misses some; the assay was immunoSEQ multiplex PCR. The sample consists of tens of thousands of clones, about four fifths of them appearing once. Sequenced here: CD4+ or CD8+ T cells sorted from blood, sampled in a trial of the OX40 agonist ivuxolimab. Receptors originate from an adult with an advanced solid tumor such as melanoma, head and neck, liver or kidney cancer. CDR3s include the opening cysteine and the closing phenylalanine or tryptophan. The D gene is left open where the match is weak. A row's size may be missing; if present it is once, few, many or a size class.

abundance	j_gene	d_gene	v_gene	CDR3aa	CDR3nt
NA	TRBJ2-2	NA	TRBV7-8	CASSRDHTGELFF	TGTGCCAGCAGCAGAGACCACACCGGGGAGCTGTTTTTT
NA	TRBJ2-7	TRBD1	TRBV7-9	CASAQTGVHEQYF	TGTGCCAGCGCCCAGACAGGGGTCCACGAGCAGTACTTC
NA	TRBJ1-2	NA	TRBV25-1	CASSEDFGGRGPLF	TGTGCCAGCAGTGAAGATTTTGGAGGGAGAGGGCCTCTCTTC
NA	TRBJ2-1	NA	TRBV7-9	CASSLEAGEQFF	TGTGCCAGCAGCTTAGAGGCTGGGGAGCAGTTCTTC
once	TRBJ1-6	NA	TRBV13	CASSSRRVSSYNSPLHF	TGTGCCAGCAGCTCGCGGCGCGTGAGCTCCTATAATTCACCCCTCCACTTT
many	TRBJ2-3	NA	TRBV14	CASSSIWGGGTDTQYF	TGTGCCAGCAGCTCTATCTGGGGAGGAGGCACAGATACGCAGTATTTT
NA	TRBJ2-3	TRBD2	TRBV5-1	CASSLVVGGITDTQYF	TGCGCCAGCAGCTTGGTTGTGGGGGGGATCACAGATACGCAGTATTTT
NA	TRBJ1-6	NA	TRBV27	CASNRGGRAEPLHF	TGTGCCAGCAACCGCGGGGGTCGTGCCGAACCCCTCCACTTT
NA	TRBJ2-2	TRBD2	TRBV7-8	CASSLGTSITGELFF	TGTGCCAGCAGCTTAGGGACTAGCATCACCGGGGAGCTGTTTTTT
NA	TRBJ2-7	NA	TRBV9	CASSVDSGRYYEQYF	TGTGCCAGCAGCGTAGATTCCGGACGATACTACGAGCAGTACTTC
NA	TRBJ1-1	TRBD1	TRBV5-1	CASSRDLTGVGEAFF	TGCGCCAGCAGCAGAGACTTAACAGGGGTTGGTGAAGCTTTCTTT
NA	TRBJ2-5	NA	TRBV9	CASSPQSLPPPETQYF	TGTGCCAGCAGCCCCCAATCACTACCTCCCCCAGAGACCCAGTACTTC
NA	TRBJ2-1	TRBD2	TRBV5-6	CASSQSTSGAYNEQFF	TGTGCCAGCAGCCAGTCGACTAGCGGGGCCTACAATGAGCAGTTCTTC
NA	TRBJ2-2	TRBD2	TRBV7-9	CASSDQRDSTGELFF	TGTGCCAGCAGCGACCAGCGGGATAGCACCGGGGAGCTGTTTTTT
NA	TRBJ1-1	TRBD1	TRBV11-2	CASSQRTGFGMNTEAFF	TGTGCCAGCAGCCAAAGGACAGGGTTCGGCATGAACACTGAAGCTTTCTTT
few	TRBJ2-1	TRBD2	TRBV7-2	CASSFSSGGSYNEQFF	TGTGCCAGCAGCTTTTCTAGCGGGGGCTCCTACAATGAGCAGTTCTTC
NA	TRBJ2-3	NA	TRBV6-5	CASSPSGRSTDTQYF	TGTGCCAGCAGTCCTTCGGGACGCAGCACAGATACGCAGTATTTT
NA	TRBJ2-1	NA	TRBV18	CASSPRLLTLEAGALEQFF	TGTGCCAGCTCACCACGGTTACTAACTCTAGAGGCGGGCGCGTTGGAGCAGTTCTTC
NA	TRBJ2-5	NA	TRBV12-2	CASRLPMGETQYF	TGTGCAAGTCGCTTGCCGATGGGAGAGACCCAGTACTTC
once	TRBJ2-5	NA	TRBV19	CASTRSGTYQETQYF	TGTGCCAGTACCCGGTCGGGGACATACCAAGAGACCCAGTACTTC
NA	TRBJ1-5	NA	TRBV7-9	CASSLAKDQPQHF	TGTGCCAGCAGCTTAGCGAAGGATCAGCCCCAGCATTTT
NA	TRBJ2-2	TRBD1	TRBV4-1	CASSSRQGGGELFF	TGCGCCAGCAGCTCCCGACAGGGCGGCGGGGAGCTGTTTTTT
NA	TRBJ1-6	NA	TRBV5-6	CASSLGGVGDGPLHF	TGTGCCAGCAGCTTGGGCGGGGTCGGGGATGGACCCCTCCACTTT
NA	TRBJ1-2	TRBD1	TRBV6-5	CASTGQGAVEGYTF	TGTGCCAGCACTGGACAGGGGGCGGTCGAAGGCTACACCTTC
once	TRBJ2-7	TRBD1	TRBV5-6	CASSLPGQLYEQYF	TGTGCCAGCAGCTTACCGGGACAGCTCTACGAGCAGTACTTC
NA	TRBJ1-6	NA	TRBV5-5	CASSLEVKSLHF	TGTGCCAGCAGCTTAGAGGTGAAGTCCCTCCACTTT
NA	TRBJ1-3	NA	TRBV27	CASSLTTGNTIYF	TGTGCCAGCAGTCTAACTACTGGAAACACCATATATTTT